A selection of T cell receptor beta chains follows, all from one sample in a study of Ad26.COV2.S vaccination and SARS-CoV-2 variants. TCRdb's table, derived via immunoSEQ multiplex PCR, lists solely in-frame clones and lacks some. The sample carries approximately 300,000 clones, about 85% recorded once. Material: peripheral blood, obtained in a trial of Ad26.COV2.S vaccine versus placebo. Source of these receptors: a person aged 18-65 years who received the Ad26.COV2.S COVID-19 vaccine or a placebo. CDR3s include the opening cysteine and the closing phenylalanine or tryptophan. A D gene is named only where the DNA matches it firmly. Expanded clones are given a class, and other clones once, few, many or no size at all.

J gene: TRBJ1-3; V gene: TRBV7-2; clone size: NA; D gene: TRBD1; CDR3 protein: CASSWRTGLHSGNTIYF; CDR3 DNA: TGTGCCAGCAGCTGGAGGACAGGGCTTCACTCTGGAAACACCATATATTTT
J gene: TRBJ2-1; V gene: TRBV7-9; clone size: NA; D gene: TRBD1; CDR3 protein: CASSSAGTGQIGKFF; CDR3 DNA: TGTGCCAGCAGCTCCGCCGGGACAGGCCAAATCGGCAAGTTCTTC
J gene: TRBJ2-7; V gene: TRBV20-1; clone size: NA; D gene: NA; CDR3 protein: CSANRNYEQYF; CDR3 DNA: TGCAGTGCAAACAGGAACTACGAGCAGTACTTC
J gene: TRBJ2-7; V gene: TRBV3-1/TRBV3-2; clone size: once; D gene: NA; CDR3 protein: CASRRGGAMNEQYF; CDR3 DNA: TGTGCCAGCAGACGAGGGGGGGCGATGAACGAGCAGTACTTC
J gene: TRBJ2-7; V gene: TRBV6-5; clone size: NA; D gene: NA; CDR3 protein: CASSLMMSSYEQYF; CDR3 DNA: TGTGCCAGCAGTTTGATGATGAGCTCCTACGAGCAGTACTTC
J gene: TRBJ2-1; V gene: TRBV9; clone size: NA; D gene: NA; CDR3 protein: CASSGGRAAYNEQFF; CDR3 DNA: TGTGCCAGCAGCGGTGGACGAGCGGCCTACAATGAGCAGTTCTTC
J gene: TRBJ1-6; V gene: TRBV15; clone size: many; D gene: NA; CDR3 protein: CATSRDRRGAGSPLHF; CDR3 DNA: TGTGCCACCAGCAGGGATCGTCGGGGGGCAGGTTCACCCCTCCACTTT
J gene: TRBJ1-5; V gene: TRBV6-5; clone size: NA; D gene: TRBD1; CDR3 protein: CASSTRDRVNQPQHF; CDR3 DNA: TGTGCCAGCAGTACCCGGGACAGGGTCAATCAGCCCCAGCATTTT
J gene: TRBJ1-4; V gene: TRBV6-5; clone size: NA; D gene: NA; CDR3 protein: CASRPYPEEGEKLFF; CDR3 DNA: TGTGCCAGCAGACCCTACCCCGAGGAGGGTGAAAAACTGTTTTTT
J gene: TRBJ1-2; V gene: TRBV10-3; clone size: NA; D gene: TRBD1; CDR3 protein: CATTPRPGQGYTF; CDR3 DNA: TGTGCCACCACACCTCGCCCGGGACAGGGCTACACCTTC
J gene: TRBJ1-5; V gene: TRBV5-4; clone size: few; D gene: NA; CDR3 protein: CASSLVPGSHQPQHF; CDR3 DNA: TGTGCCAGCAGCTTGGTTCCGGGGAGCCATCAGCCCCAGCATTTT
J gene: TRBJ1-5; V gene: TRBV18; clone size: NA; D gene: NA; CDR3 protein: CASSPLAVEGGQPQHF; CDR3 DNA: TGTGCCAGCTCACCACTTGCGGTGGAGGGCGGGCAGCCCCAGCATTTT
J gene: TRBJ1-1; V gene: TRBV7-2; clone size: NA; D gene: NA; CDR3 protein: CASSLTSRGRTEAFF; CDR3 DNA: TGTGCCAGCAGCTTAACGTCCCGGGGGCGGACTGAAGCTTTCTTT
J gene: TRBJ2-6; V gene: TRBV11-2; clone size: NA; D gene: NA; CDR3 protein: CASSQGDSGANVLTF; CDR3 DNA: TGTGCCAGCAGCCAAGGGGACTCTGGGGCCAACGTCCTGACTTTC
J gene: TRBJ2-7; V gene: TRBV30; clone size: NA; D gene: TRBD1; CDR3 protein: CAWSAGTGYEQYF; CDR3 DNA: TGTGCCTGGAGTGCCGGGACAGGCTACGAGCAGTACTTC
J gene: TRBJ1-1; V gene: TRBV5-6; clone size: NA; D gene: NA; CDR3 protein: CASSTNAGASTEAFF; CDR3 DNA: TGTGCCAGCAGCACCAACGCGGGGGCGAGCACTGAAGCTTTCTTT
J gene: TRBJ1-1; V gene: TRBV9; clone size: few; D gene: NA; CDR3 protein: CASSPSGRVDTEAFF; CDR3 DNA: TGTGCCAGCAGCCCAAGCGGCAGGGTGGACACTGAAGCTTTCTTT
J gene: TRBJ2-1; V gene: TRBV20-1; clone size: NA; D gene: NA; CDR3 protein: CSARVGEQFF; CDR3 DNA: TGCAGTGCTAGGGTAGGCGAGCAGTTCTTC
J gene: TRBJ2-7; V gene: TRBV3-1/TRBV3-2; clone size: NA; D gene: NA; CDR3 protein: CASSSTGEREYF; CDR3 DNA: TGTGCCAGCAGCTCAACGGGGGAAAGGGAGTACTTC
J gene: TRBJ1-2; V gene: TRBV28; clone size: NA; D gene: NA; CDR3 protein: CASSTSNRDNF; CDR3 DNA: TGTGCCAGCAGTACATCGAACCGGGACAACTTC
J gene: TRBJ1-2; V gene: TRBV7-2; clone size: NA; D gene: NA; CDR3 protein: CASSPGGTSNYGYTF; CDR3 DNA: TGTGCCAGCAGCCCCGGGGGGACTTCCAACTATGGCTACACCTTC
J gene: TRBJ1-2; V gene: TRBV19; clone size: NA; D gene: NA; CDR3 protein: CASSFMALHGYTF; CDR3 DNA: TGTGCCAGTAGTTTCATGGCCCTGCATGGCTACACCTTC
J gene: TRBJ2-2; V gene: TRBV7-9; clone size: NA; D gene: TRBD1; CDR3 protein: CASSPTGYTGELFF; CDR3 DNA: TGTGCCAGCAGCCCGACAGGGTATACCGGGGAGCTGTTTTTT
J gene: TRBJ1-5; V gene: TRBV2; clone size: NA; D gene: TRBD1; CDR3 protein: CASSGQGGQYQPQHF; CDR3 DNA: TGTGCCAGCAGTGGGCAGGGGGGGCAATATCAGCCCCAGCATTTT
J gene: TRBJ2-5; V gene: TRBV18; clone size: NA; D gene: NA; CDR3 protein: CASSPRDFEGETQYF; CDR3 DNA: TGTGCCAGCTCACCACGGGACTTTGAAGGGGAGACCCAGTACTTC
J gene: TRBJ1-1; V gene: TRBV19; clone size: NA; D gene: NA; CDR3 protein: CASSWGRGMNTEAFF; CDR3 DNA: TGTGCCAGTAGTTGGGGAAGGGGCATGAACACTGAAGCTTTCTTT
J gene: TRBJ1-4; V gene: TRBV4-1; clone size: NA; D gene: TRBD1; CDR3 protein: CASSHHGTENEKLFF; CDR3 DNA: TGCGCCAGCAGCCACCACGGGACAGAAAATGAAAAACTGTTTTTT
J gene: TRBJ2-3; V gene: TRBV5-1; clone size: NA; D gene: TRBD2; CDR3 protein: CASVVSGGTDTQYF; CDR3 DNA: TGCGCCAGCGTTGTGAGCGGGGGCACAGATACGCAGTATTTT
J gene: TRBJ1-5; V gene: TRBV12-3/TRBV12-4; clone size: NA; D gene: NA; CDR3 protein: CASSPRGDQPQHF; CDR3 DNA: TGTGCCAGCAGTCCCCGGGGGGATCAGCCCCAGCATTTT
J gene: TRBJ2-2; V gene: TRBV5-8; clone size: NA; D gene: NA; CDR3 protein: CASSQLGGFTGELFF; CDR3 DNA: TGTGCCAGCAGCCAATTGGGGGGTTTCACCGGGGAGCTGTTTTTT
J gene: TRBJ2-7; V gene: TRBV20-1; clone size: NA; D gene: NA; CDR3 protein: CSASPRGLVFREQYF; CDR3 DNA: TGCAGTGCCAGTCCCCGAGGTCTGGTTTTTAGGGAGCAGTACTTC
J gene: TRBJ1-2; V gene: TRBV5-1; clone size: NA; D gene: TRBD1; CDR3 protein: CASSLEPGTGVGYTF; CDR3 DNA: TGCGCCAGCAGCTTGGAACCCGGGACAGGGGTAGGCTACACCTTC
J gene: TRBJ2-7; V gene: TRBV11-2; clone size: NA; D gene: TRBD2; CDR3 protein: CASSSVGGGASYEQYF; CDR3 DNA: TGTGCCAGCAGCTCCGTCGGCGGGGGGGCCTCGTACGAGCAGTACTTC
J gene: TRBJ2-2; V gene: TRBV7-2; clone size: NA; D gene: NA; CDR3 protein: CASTDHPRANTGELFF; CDR3 DNA: TGTGCCAGCACCGATCACCCCAGGGCGAACACCGGGGAGCTGTTTTTT
J gene: TRBJ2-1; V gene: TRBV9; clone size: NA; D gene: TRBD2; CDR3 protein: CASSEGLALTSPAEQFF; CDR3 DNA: TGTGCCAGCAGCGAGGGACTAGCCCTAACTTCCCCCGCCGAGCAGTTCTTC
J gene: TRBJ2-3; V gene: TRBV6-5; clone size: NA; D gene: NA; CDR3 protein: CASSRGTSTDTQYF; CDR3 DNA: TGTGCCAGCAGTAGGGGGACCAGCACAGATACGCAGTATTTT
J gene: TRBJ2-4; V gene: TRBV4-1; clone size: NA; D gene: NA; CDR3 protein: CASSQVGVLAKNIQYF; CDR3 DNA: TGCGCCAGCAGCCAGGTGGGGGTCTTGGCCAAAAACATTCAGTACTTC
J gene: TRBJ1-1; V gene: TRBV19; clone size: NA; D gene: NA; CDR3 protein: CASSTWGGTEAFF; CDR3 DNA: TGTGCCAGTAGTACATGGGGGGGCACTGAAGCTTTCTTT
J gene: TRBJ1-2; V gene: TRBV13; clone size: NA; D gene: TRBD1; CDR3 protein: CASRSYGAWDRGNYGYTF; CDR3 DNA: TGTGCCAGCAGATCTTATGGGGCTTGGGACAGGGGAAACTATGGCTACACCTTC
J gene: TRBJ2-7; V gene: TRBV4-1; clone size: NA; D gene: NA; CDR3 protein: CASSQERRAASAYEQYF; CDR3 DNA: TGCGCCAGCAGCCAAGAGCGGAGGGCAGCTTCTGCCTACGAGCAGTACTTC
J gene: TRBJ1-2; V gene: TRBV3-1/TRBV3-2; clone size: NA; D gene: NA; CDR3 protein: CASSLIRGSGYTF; CDR3 DNA: TGTGCCAGCAGCCTTATCAGGGGAAGTGGCTACACCTTC
J gene: TRBJ1-4; V gene: TRBV5-5; clone size: few; D gene: NA; CDR3 protein: CASSLFHGSNEKLFF; CDR3 DNA: TGTGCCAGCAGCTTGTTCCACGGCTCAAATGAAAAACTGTTTTTT
J gene: TRBJ1-2; V gene: TRBV2; clone size: NA; D gene: TRBD1; CDR3 protein: CASSEVGDRDYGYTF; CDR3 DNA: TGTGCCAGCAGTGAAGTCGGGGACAGGGACTATGGCTACACCTTC
J gene: TRBJ2-3; V gene: TRBV5-1; clone size: few; D gene: TRBD1; CDR3 protein: CASSLFVGGRAADTQYF; CDR3 DNA: TGCGCCAGCTCACTTTTTGTAGGGGGCAGGGCGGCAGATACGCAGTATTTT
J gene: TRBJ2-1; V gene: TRBV11-2; clone size: NA; D gene: TRBD2; CDR3 protein: CASRPGGGRYNEQFF; CDR3 DNA: TGTGCCAGCAGACCCGGCGGGGGGAGATACAATGAGCAGTTCTTC
J gene: TRBJ2-3; V gene: TRBV6-6; clone size: NA; D gene: TRBD1; CDR3 protein: CASSDSGGLDTQYF; CDR3 DNA: TGTGCCAGCAGTGACTCAGGGGGCCTGGATACGCAGTATTTT
J gene: TRBJ2-5; V gene: TRBV7-9; clone size: NA; D gene: NA; CDR3 protein: CASSFSGGRETQYF; CDR3 DNA: TGTGCCAGCAGCTTTAGTGGAGGAAGAGAGACCCAGTACTTC
J gene: TRBJ2-7; V gene: TRBV25-1; clone size: NA; D gene: TRBD1; CDR3 protein: CASRAGGHYEQYF; CDR3 DNA: TGTGCCAGCAGGGCAGGGGGCCACTACGAGCAGTACTTC
J gene: TRBJ1-2; V gene: TRBV7-9; clone size: few; D gene: NA; CDR3 protein: CASSLTPAIGYTF; CDR3 DNA: TGTGCCAGCAGCTTAACGCCGGCCATTGGCTACACCTTC
J gene: TRBJ2-7; V gene: TRBV9; clone size: once; D gene: NA; CDR3 protein: CASSSREYF; CDR3 DNA: TGTGCCAGCTCGTCGCGAGAGTACTTC
J gene: TRBJ1-1; V gene: TRBV29-1; clone size: NA; D gene: NA; CDR3 protein: CSVAAPGWRRAFF; CDR3 DNA: TGCAGCGTTGCGGCTCCAGGGTGGCGAAGGGCTTTCTTT
J gene: TRBJ1-1; V gene: TRBV5-1; clone size: NA; D gene: NA; CDR3 protein: CASSLVPGAMNTEAFF; CDR3 DNA: TGCGCCAGCAGCTTGGTTCCAGGGGCTATGAACACTGAAGCTTTCTTT
J gene: TRBJ2-7; V gene: TRBV7-9; clone size: NA; D gene: TRBD2; CDR3 protein: CASSLSVLGTKSYEQYF; CDR3 DNA: TGTGCCAGCAGCTTATCTGTCTTGGGGACTAAGTCCTACGAGCAGTACTTC
J gene: TRBJ1-4; V gene: TRBV28; clone size: NA; D gene: NA; CDR3 protein: CASSSGGRLGEKLFF; CDR3 DNA: TGTGCCAGCAGTTCCGGGGGGCGGTTAGGAGAAAAACTGTTTTTT
J gene: TRBJ1-2; V gene: TRBV2; clone size: NA; D gene: NA; CDR3 protein: CASSEGSTVYGYTF; CDR3 DNA: TGTGCCAGCAGTGAAGGGTCGACGGTCTATGGCTACACCTTC
J gene: TRBJ1-6; V gene: TRBV27; clone size: NA; D gene: NA; CDR3 protein: CASSLSGPLSGSPLHF; CDR3 DNA: TGTGCCAGCAGTTTATCCGGGCCCTTAAGTGGATCACCCCTCCACTTT